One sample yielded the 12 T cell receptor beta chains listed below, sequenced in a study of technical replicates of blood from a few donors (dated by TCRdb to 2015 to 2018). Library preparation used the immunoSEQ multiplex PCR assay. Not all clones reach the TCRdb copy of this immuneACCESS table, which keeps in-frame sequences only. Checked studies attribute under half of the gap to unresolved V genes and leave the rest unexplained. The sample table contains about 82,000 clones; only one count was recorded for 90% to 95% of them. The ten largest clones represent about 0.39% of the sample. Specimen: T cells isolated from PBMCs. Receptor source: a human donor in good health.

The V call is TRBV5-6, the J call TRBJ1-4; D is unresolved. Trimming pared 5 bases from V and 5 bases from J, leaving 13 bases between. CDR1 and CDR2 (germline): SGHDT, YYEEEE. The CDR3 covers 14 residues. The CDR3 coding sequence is TGTGCCAGCAGTTGGGCCACTGGAAATGAAAAACTGTTTTTT. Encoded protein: CASSWATGNEKLFF.

CDR3 sequence (DNA): TGCGCCAGCAGCCCCGTTAAGCACTCCTACAATGAGCAGTTCTTC. Translation: CASSPVKHSYNEQFF. The rearrangement uses TRBV4-3 and TRBJ2-1, with unresolved D. The CDR3 spans 15 residues. Germline V gene data show CDR1 as LGHNA and CDR2 as YSLEER. V gave up 4 bases and J gave up 0 bases, with 10 bases separating them.

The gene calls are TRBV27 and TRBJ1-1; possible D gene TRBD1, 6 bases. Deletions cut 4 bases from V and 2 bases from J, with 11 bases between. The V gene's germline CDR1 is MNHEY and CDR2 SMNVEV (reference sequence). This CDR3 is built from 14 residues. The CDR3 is CASSWGGPNTEAFF. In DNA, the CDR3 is TGTGCCAGCAGTTGGGGGGGCCCCAACACTGAAGCTTTCTTT.

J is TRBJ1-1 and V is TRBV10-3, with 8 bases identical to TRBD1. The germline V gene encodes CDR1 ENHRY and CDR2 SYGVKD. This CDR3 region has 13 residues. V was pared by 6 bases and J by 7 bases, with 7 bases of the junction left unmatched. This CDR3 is CAIRRTGPSEAFF. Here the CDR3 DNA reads TGTGCCATCAGAAGGACAGGGCCTAGTGAAGCTTTCTTT.

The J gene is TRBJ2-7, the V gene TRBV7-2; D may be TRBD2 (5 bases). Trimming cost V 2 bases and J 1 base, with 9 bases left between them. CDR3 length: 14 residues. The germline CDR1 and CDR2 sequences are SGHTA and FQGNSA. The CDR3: CASSLPSRSYEQYF. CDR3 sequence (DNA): TGTGCCAGCAGCTTACCTAGCAGGTCCTACGAGCAGTACTTC.

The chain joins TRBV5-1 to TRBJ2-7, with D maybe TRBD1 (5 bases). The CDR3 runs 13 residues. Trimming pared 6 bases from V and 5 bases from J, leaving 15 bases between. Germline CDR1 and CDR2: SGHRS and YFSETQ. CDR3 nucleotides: TGCGCCAGCACGACACTTCTGGGGCACGAGCAGTACTTC. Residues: CASTTLLGHEQYF.

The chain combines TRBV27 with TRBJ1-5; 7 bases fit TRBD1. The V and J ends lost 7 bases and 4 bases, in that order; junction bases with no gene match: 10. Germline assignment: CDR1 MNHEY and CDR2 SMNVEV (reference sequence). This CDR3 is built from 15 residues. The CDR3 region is CASTLHSGGNQPQHF. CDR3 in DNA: TGTGCCAGCACTTTGCACTCAGGGGGAAATCAGCCCCAGCATTTT.

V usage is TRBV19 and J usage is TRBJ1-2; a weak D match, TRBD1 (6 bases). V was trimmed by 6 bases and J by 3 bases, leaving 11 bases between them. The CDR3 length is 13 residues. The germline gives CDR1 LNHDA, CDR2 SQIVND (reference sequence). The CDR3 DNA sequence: TGTGCCAGTAGAAGGGACACGTACTATGGCTACACCTTC. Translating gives CASRRDTYYGYTF.

CDR3 DNA sequence: TGCAGCGTTGACTTGTACTACGAGCAGTACTTC. Its protein product is CSVDLYYEQYF. This sequence joins TRBV29-1 and TRBJ2-7, with D hard to call. The germline V gene encodes CDR1 SQVTM and CDR2 ANQGSEA. V was clipped by 3 bases and J by 3 bases, with 6 bases between them. This CDR3 spans 11 amino acids.

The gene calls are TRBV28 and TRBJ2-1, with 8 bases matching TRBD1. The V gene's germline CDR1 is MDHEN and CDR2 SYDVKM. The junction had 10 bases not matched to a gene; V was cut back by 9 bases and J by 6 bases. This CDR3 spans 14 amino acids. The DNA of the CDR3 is TGTGCCAGTCGCTGGGGGACAGGTCTCAATGAGCAGTTCTTC. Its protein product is CASRWGTGLNEQFF.

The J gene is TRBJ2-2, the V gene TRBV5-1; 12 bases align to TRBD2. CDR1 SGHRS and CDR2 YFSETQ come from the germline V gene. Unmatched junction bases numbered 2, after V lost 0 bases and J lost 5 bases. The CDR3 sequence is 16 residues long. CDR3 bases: TGCGCCAGCAGCTTGGGACTAGCGGGAGTAACCGGGGAGCTGTTTTTT. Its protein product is CASSLGLAGVTGELFF.

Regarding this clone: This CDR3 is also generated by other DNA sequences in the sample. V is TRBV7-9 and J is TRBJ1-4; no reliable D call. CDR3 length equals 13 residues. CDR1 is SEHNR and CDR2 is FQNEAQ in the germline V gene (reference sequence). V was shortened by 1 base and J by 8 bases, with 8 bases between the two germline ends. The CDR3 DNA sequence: TGTGCCAGCAGCTTAGGGTATAGCGAAAAACTGTTTTTT. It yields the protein CASSLGYSEKLFF.